This TCR beta chain was retrieved from a study of PD-1 blockade in classical Hodgkin lymphoma. Every patient relapsed after autologous stem cell transplantation, and brentuximab vedotin exposure varied. Responses achieved at best were complete response, partial response or progressive disease. Measured with immunoSEQ multiplex PCR; TCRdb has only the in-frame clones, and not every one. Of about 40,000 clones in the sample, about 89% were seen once. The V segment lost 4 bases and the J segment 6 bases; nucleotides outside the gene matches: 10. There are 15 residues in the CDR3. Germline V gene data show CDR1 as LNHDA and CDR2 as SQIVND (reference sequence). Notes on this clone: Its cognate antigen is unknown.

Notes on the study in general: Patients were excluded if nivolumab began under 1 year after ASCT (the autologous transplant).

This chain links TRBV19 with TRBJ2-7, with 9 bases identical to TRBD1. The sequenced sample was peripheral blood mononuclear cells (PBMCs), obtained at baseline. The receptor comes from a human donor with classical Hodgkin lymphoma. CDR3 DNA: TGTGCCAGTAGTAACACAGACAGGGGGACTATCGAGCAGTACTTC. Protein: CASSNTDRGTIEQYF.